This TCR beta chain appears in the sequencing data of a study of memory B cells and T cells in multiple sclerosis. Regarding this clone: No antigen is known for it.

Broader study findings: Normalization was needed because clone-set size differences affected shared clonotype counts.

Stimulus-free culture yielded autoproliferating CFSE-dim and non-proliferating CFSE-high T cells, each sequenced separately. Replicate wells were pooled after more than 6 days of stimulus-free culture of some 50 million CFSE-labeled PBMCs. PBMCs were labeled with around 0.52 uM CFSE and cultured without exogenous stimuli. The repertoire was sequenced with immunoSEQ multiplex PCR; TCRdb's copy has only in-frame clones and lacks some. Of fewer than 40,000 clones in the sample, around 86% were seen once. J lost 6 bases, V lost 3 bases, and 10 bases had no gene match. There are 15 residues in the CDR3. Germline values: CDR1 SGHRS, CDR2 YFSETQ.

The TCR sequence derives from a human donor with multiple sclerosis. The sequenced sample was PBMCs from blood kept in culture. The gene calls are TRBV5-1 and TRBJ2-7; 9 nucleotides match TRBD2. The CDR3 DNA is TGCGCCAGCAGCTACACTACGGGACTAGCCCCCGAGCAGTACTTC. Translation gives CASSYTTGLAPEQYF.